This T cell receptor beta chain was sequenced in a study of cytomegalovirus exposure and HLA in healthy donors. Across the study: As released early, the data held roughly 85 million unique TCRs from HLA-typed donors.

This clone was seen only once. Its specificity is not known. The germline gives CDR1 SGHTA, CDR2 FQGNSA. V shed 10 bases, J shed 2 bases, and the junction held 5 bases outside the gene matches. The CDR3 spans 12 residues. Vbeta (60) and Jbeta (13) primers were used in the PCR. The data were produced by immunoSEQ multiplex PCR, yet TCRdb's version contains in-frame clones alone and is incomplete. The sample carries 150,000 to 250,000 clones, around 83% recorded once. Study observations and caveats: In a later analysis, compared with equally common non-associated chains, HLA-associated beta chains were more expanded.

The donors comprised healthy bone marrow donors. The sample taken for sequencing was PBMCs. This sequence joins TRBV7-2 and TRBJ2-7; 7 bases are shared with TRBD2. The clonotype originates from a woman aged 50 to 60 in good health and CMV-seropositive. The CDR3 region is CATREGPYEQYF. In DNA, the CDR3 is TGTGCCACCAGGGAGGGCCCCTACGAGCAGTACTTC.